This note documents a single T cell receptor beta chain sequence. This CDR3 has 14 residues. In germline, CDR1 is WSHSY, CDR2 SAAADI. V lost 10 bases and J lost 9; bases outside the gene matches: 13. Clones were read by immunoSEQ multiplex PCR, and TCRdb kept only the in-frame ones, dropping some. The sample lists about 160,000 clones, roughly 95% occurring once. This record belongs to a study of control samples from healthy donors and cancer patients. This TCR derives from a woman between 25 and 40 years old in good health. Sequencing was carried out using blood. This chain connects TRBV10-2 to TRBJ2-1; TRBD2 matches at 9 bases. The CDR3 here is CATGGAGGLGEQFF. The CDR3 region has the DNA TGCGCCACCGGCGGGGCGGGGGGGCTGGGTGAGCAGTTCTTC.